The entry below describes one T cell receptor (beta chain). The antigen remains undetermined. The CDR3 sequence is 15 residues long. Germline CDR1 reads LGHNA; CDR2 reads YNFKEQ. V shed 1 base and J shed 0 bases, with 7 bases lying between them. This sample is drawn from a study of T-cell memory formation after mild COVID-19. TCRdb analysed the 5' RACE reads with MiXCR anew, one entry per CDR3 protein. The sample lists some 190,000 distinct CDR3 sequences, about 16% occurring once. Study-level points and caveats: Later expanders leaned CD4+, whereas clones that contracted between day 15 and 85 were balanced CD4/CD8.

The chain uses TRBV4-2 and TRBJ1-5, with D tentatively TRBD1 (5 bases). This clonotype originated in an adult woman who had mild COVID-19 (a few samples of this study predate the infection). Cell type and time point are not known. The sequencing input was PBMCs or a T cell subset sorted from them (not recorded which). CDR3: CASSQVQGSNQPQHF. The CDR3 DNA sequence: TGTGCCAGCAGCCAAGTCCAGGGTAGCAATCAGCCCCAGCATTTT.